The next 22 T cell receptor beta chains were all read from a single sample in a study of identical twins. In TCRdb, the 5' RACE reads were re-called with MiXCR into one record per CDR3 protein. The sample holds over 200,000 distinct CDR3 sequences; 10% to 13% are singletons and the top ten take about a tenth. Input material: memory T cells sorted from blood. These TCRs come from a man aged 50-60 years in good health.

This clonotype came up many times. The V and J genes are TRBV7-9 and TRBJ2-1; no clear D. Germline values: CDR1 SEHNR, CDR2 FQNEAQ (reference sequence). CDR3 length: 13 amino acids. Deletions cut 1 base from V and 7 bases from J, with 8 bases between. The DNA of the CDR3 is TGTGCCAGCAGCTTAGGGGGAAGGAATGAGCAGTTCTTC. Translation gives CASSLGGRNEQFF.

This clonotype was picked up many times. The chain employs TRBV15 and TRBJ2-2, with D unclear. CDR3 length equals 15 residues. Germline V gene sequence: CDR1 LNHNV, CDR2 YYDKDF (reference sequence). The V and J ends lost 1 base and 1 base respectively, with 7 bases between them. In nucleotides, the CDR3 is TGTGCCACCAGCAGAGGAACACTGAACACCGGGGAGCTGTTTTTT. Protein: CATSRGTLNTGELFF.

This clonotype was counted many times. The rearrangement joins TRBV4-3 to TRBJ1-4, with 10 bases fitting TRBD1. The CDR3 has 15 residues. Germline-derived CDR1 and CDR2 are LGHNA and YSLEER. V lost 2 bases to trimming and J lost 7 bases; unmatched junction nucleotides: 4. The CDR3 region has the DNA TGCGCCAGCAGCCAACGACAGGGGGCGAGTGAAAAACTGTTTTTT. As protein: CASSQRQGASEKLFF.

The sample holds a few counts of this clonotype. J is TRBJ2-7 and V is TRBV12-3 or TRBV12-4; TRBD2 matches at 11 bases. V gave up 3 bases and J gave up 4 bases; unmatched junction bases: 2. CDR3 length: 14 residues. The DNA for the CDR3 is TGTGCCAGCAGTTTTACTAGCGGGGGATACGAGCAGTACTTC. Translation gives CASSFTSGGYEQYF.

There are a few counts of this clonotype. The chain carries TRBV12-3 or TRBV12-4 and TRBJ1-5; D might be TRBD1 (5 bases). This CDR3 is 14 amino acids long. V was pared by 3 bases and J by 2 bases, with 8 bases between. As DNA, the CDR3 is TGTGCCAGCAGTTTTAGGGGTCGCAATCAGCCCCAGCATTTT. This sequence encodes CASSFRGRNQPQHF.

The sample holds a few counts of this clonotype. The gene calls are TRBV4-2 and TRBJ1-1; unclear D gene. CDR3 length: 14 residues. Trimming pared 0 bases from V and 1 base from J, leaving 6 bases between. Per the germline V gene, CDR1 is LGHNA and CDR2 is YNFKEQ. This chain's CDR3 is CASSQDSRNTEAFF. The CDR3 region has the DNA TGTGCCAGCAGCCAAGATAGCAGGAACACTGAAGCTTTCTTT.

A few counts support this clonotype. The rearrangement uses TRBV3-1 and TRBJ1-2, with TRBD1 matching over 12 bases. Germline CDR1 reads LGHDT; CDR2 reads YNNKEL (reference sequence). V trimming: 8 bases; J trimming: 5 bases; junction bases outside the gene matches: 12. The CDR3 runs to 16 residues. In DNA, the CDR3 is TGTGCCAGCCTTACCGGGACAGGGGGCTTTCAGTATGGCTACACCTTC. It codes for CASLTGTGGFQYGYTF.

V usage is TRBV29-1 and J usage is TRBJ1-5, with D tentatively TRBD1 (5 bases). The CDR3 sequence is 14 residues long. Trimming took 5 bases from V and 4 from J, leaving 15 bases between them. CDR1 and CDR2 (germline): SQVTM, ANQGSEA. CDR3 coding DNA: TGCAGCGTTCGGGGGACGGACCAAAATCAGCCCCAGCATTTT. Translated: CSVRGTDQNQPQHF. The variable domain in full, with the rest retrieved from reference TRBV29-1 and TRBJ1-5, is SAVISQKPSRDICQRGTSLTIQCQVDSQVTMMFWYRQQPGQSLTLIATANQGSEATYESGFVIDKFPISRPNLTFSTLTVSNMSPEDSSIYLCSVRGTDQNQPQHFGDGTRLSIL.

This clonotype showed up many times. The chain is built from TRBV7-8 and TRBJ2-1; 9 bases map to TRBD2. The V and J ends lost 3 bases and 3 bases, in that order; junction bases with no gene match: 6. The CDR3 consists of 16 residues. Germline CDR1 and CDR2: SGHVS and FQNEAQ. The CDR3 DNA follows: TGTGCCAGCAGCTTCGAAGCGGGGGGACTCTACAATGAGCAGTTCTTC. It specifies CASSFEAGGLYNEQFF.

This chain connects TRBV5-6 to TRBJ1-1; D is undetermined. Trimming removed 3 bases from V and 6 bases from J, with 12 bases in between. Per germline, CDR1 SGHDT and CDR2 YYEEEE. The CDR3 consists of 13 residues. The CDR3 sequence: CASSSDSFPEAFF. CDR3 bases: TGTGCCAGCAGCTCCGACTCCTTCCCTGAAGCTTTCTTT.

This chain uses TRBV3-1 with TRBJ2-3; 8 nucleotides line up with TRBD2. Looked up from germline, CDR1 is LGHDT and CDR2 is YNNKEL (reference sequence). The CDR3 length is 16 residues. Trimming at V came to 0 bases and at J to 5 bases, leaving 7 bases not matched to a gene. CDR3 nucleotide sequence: TGTGCCAGCAGCCAAGATACGGGGGGGCGAGGAGATACGCAGTATTTT. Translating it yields CASSQDTGGRGDTQYF.

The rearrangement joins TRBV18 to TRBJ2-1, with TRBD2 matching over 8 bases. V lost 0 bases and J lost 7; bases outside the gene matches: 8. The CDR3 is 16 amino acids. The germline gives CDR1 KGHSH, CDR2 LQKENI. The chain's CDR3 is CASSPPGTRGTNEQFF. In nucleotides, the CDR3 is TGTGCCAGCTCACCACCGGGGACTAGGGGGACGAATGAGCAGTTCTTC.

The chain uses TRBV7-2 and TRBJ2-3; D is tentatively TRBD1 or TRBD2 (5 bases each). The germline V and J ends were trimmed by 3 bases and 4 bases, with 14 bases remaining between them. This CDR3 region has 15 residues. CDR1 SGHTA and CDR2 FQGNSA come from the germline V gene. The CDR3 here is CASSFGGIRADTQYF. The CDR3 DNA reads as TGTGCCAGCAGCTTTGGGGGAATACGGGCAGATACGCAGTATTTT.

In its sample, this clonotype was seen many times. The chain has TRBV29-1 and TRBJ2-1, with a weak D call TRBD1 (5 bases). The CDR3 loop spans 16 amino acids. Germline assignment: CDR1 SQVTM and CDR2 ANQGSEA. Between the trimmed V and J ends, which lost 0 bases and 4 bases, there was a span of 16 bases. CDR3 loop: CSVEDWVAGRYNEQFF. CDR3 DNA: TGCAGCGTTGAAGATTGGGTGGCAGGGCGGTACAATGAGCAGTTCTTC.

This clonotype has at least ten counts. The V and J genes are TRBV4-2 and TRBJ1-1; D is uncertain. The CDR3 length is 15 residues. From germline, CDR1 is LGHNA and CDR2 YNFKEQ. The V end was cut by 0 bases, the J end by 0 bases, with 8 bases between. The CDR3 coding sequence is TGTGCCAGCAGCCAAGACAGAACCTTGAACACTGAAGCTTTCTTT. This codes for CASSQDRTLNTEAFF.

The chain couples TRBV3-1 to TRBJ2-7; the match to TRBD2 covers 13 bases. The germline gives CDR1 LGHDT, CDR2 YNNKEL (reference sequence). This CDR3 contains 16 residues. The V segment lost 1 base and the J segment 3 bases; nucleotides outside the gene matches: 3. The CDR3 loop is CASSQGRLAGGYEQYF. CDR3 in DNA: TGTGCCAGCAGCCAAGGCCGACTAGCGGGAGGCTACGAGCAGTACTTC.

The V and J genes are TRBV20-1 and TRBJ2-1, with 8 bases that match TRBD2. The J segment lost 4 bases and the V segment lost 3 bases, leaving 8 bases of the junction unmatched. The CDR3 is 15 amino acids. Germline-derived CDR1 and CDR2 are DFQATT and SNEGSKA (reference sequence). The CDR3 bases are TGCAGTGCTAGTCCACCCAGCGGGGGTTACAATGAGCAGTTCTTC. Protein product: CSASPPSGGYNEQFF.

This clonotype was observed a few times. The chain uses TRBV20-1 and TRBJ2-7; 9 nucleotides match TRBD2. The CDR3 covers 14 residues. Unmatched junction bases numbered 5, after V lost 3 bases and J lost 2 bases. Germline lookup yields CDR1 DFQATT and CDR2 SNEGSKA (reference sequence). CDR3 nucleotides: TGCAGTGCTAGTCCGACTAGCGGCCCCTACGAGCAGTACTTC. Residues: CSASPTSGPYEQYF.

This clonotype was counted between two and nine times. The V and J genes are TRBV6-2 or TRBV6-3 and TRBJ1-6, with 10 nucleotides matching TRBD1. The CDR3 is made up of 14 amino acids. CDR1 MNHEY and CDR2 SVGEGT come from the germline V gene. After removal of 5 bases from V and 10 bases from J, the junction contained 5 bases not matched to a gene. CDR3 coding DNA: TGTGCCAGCAGTCGGGACAGGGGAGGCTCACCCCTCCACTTT. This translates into CASSRDRGGSPLHF.

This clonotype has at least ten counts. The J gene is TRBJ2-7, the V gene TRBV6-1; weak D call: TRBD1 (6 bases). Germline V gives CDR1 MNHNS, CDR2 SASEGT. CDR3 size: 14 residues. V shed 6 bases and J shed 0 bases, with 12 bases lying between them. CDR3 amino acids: CASRDSPSSYEQYF. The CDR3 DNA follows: TGTGCCAGCAGGGACAGTCCTTCCTCCTACGAGCAGTACTTC.

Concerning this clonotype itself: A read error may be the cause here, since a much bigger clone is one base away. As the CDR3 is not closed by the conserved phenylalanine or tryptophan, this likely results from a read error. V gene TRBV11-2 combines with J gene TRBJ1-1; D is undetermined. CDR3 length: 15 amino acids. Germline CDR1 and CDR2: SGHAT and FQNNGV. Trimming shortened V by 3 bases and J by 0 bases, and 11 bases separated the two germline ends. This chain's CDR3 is CASSLGALMNTEAFS. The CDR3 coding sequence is TGTGCCAGCAGCTTGGGCGCCCTCATGAACACTGAAGCTTTCTCT.

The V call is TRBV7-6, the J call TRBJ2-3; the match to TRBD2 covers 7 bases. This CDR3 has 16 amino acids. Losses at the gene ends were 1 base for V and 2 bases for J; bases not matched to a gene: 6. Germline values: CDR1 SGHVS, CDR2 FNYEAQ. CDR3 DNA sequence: TGTGCCAGCAGCTTAGTTGACGGGAGGACCACAGATACGCAGTATTTT. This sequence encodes CASSLVDGRTTDTQYF. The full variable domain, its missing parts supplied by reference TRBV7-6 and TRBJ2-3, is GAGVSQSPRYKVTKRGQDVALRCDPISGHVSLYWYRQALGQGPEFLTYFNYEAQQDKSGLPNDRFSAERPEGSISTLTIQRTEQRDSAMYRCASSLVDGRTTDTQYFGPGTRLTVL.